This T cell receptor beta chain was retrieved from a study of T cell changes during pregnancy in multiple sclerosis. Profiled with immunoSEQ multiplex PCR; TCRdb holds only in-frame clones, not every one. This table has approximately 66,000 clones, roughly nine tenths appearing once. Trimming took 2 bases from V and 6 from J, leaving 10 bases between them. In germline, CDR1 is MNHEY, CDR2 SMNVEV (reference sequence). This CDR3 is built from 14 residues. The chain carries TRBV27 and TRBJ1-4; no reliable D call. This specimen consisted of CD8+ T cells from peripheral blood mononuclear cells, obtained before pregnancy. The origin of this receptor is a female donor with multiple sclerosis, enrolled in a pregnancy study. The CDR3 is CASSLDGEDEKLFF. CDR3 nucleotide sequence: TGTGCCAGCAGTTTAGACGGAGAGGATGAAAAACTGTTTTTT.